One and the same sample provided the 17 T cell receptor beta chains below, sequenced in a study of T-cell reconstitution after alpha-beta-depleted transplantation in children. Unique molecular identifiers were incorporated during preparation of the TCRbeta library. TCRdb called the PCR reads again in MiXCR, with one record for every CDR3 protein. The sample contains 350,000 to 400,000 distinct CDR3 sequences, roughly 15% of which appear only once. The material was PBMCs, obtained from the stem cell graft. These receptors came from a human donor who donated a stem cell graft to a child with Fanconi anemia.

At least ten counts were recorded for this clonotype. This chain uses TRBV12-3 or TRBV12-4 with TRBJ2-2; D unclear. This CDR3 has 13 residues. Trimming shortened V by 3 bases and J by 6 bases, and 8 bases separated the two germline ends. CDR3 in amino acids: CASSFVEAGELFF. CDR3 in DNA: TGTGCCAGCAGTTTCGTTGAGGCCGGGGAGCTGTTTTTT.

V usage is TRBV7-3 and J usage is TRBJ2-2; 7 bases agree with TRBD2. J lost 6 bases, V lost 5 bases, and 6 bases had no gene match. CDR3 length: 14 residues. Germline V gives CDR1 SGHTA, CDR2 FQGTGA. In DNA form, the CDR3 reads TGTGCCAGCAGCCCCCGGGCGGGGGCCGGGGAGCTGTTTTTT. It yields the protein CASSPRAGAGELFF.

The chain uses TRBV10-3 and TRBJ1-1; a weak D match, TRBD1 (6 bases). Trimming took off 6 bases at V and 3 bases at J, with 11 bases between the two ends. Germline loops: CDR1 ENHRY, CDR2 SYGVKD. This CDR3 comprises 13 residues. CDR3 DNA sequence: TGTGCCATCAGGCCACGACAGGACACTGAAGCTTTCTTT. Translating gives CAIRPRQDTEAFF.

This clonotype showed up many times. This rearrangement joins TRBV6-5 to TRBJ2-2; D gene uncertain. The germline gives CDR1 MNHEY, CDR2 SVGAGI. V dropped 3 bases and J dropped 1 base, with 9 bases sitting between them. The CDR3 has 15 amino acids. Here the CDR3 DNA reads TGTGCCAGCAGTTATATTCCCGAGAACACCGGGGAGCTGTTTTTT. Its protein product is CASSYIPENTGELFF.

This clonotype was seen more than once but under ten times. V gene TRBV6-2 or TRBV6-3 combines with J gene TRBJ2-1, with a tentative D call TRBD2 (6 bases). The CDR3 runs 14 residues. Germline loops: CDR1 MNHEY, CDR2 SVGEGT. The V end lost 4 bases, the J end lost 8 bases, and 15 bases lay between the germline ends. The CDR3 region is CASSWRESGDEQFF. The CDR3, as DNA: TGTGCCAGCAGTTGGAGGGAAAGTGGTGATGAGCAGTTCTTC.

This clonotype was seen just once. The chain is built from TRBV4-3 and TRBJ1-5; TRBD1 is a possible D gene (5 bases). The CDR3 runs to 14 residues. CDR1 LGHNA and CDR2 YSLEER come from the germline V gene. The ends were cut back, 0 bases at V and 7 bases at J, with 10 bases in the middle. The CDR3 reads CASSQEIQDQPQHF. CDR3 in DNA: TGCGCCAGCAGCCAAGAGATACAGGACCAGCCCCAGCATTTT.

V gene TRBV18 combines with J gene TRBJ2-7, with D possibly matching TRBD1 (6 bases). In germline, CDR1 is KGHSH, CDR2 LQKENI. V was shortened by 6 bases and J by 5 bases, with 23 bases between the two germline ends. The CDR3 is made up of 16 amino acids. This CDR3 reads CASSPRTAATLNEQYV. CDR3 nucleotides: TGTGCCAGCTCTCCCCGGACAGCTGCTACGTTAAACGAGCAGTACGTC.

The genes are TRBV28 and TRBJ2-7; a weak D match, TRBD1 (5 bases). The CDR3 contains 13 residues. V shed 0 bases and J shed 2 bases, with 5 bases lying between them. Germline CDR1 reads MDHEN; CDR2 reads SYDVKM. CDR3 nucleotide sequence: TGTGCCAGCAGTTTATGGGACACCTACGAGCAGTACTTC. It yields the protein CASSLWDTYEQYF.

This clonotype was observed a handful of times. The J gene is TRBJ2-7, the V gene TRBV7-9; no clear D. The germline gives CDR1 SEHNR, CDR2 FQNEAQ (reference sequence). V dropped 1 base and J dropped 9 bases, with 16 bases sitting between them. This CDR3 contains 14 residues. The CDR3 bases are TGTGCCAGCAGCTTAGAAGCGACCACCTTAGTGCAGTACTTC. It specifies CASSLEATTLVQYF.

This clonotype has a count of ten or more. The genes are TRBV12-3 or TRBV12-4 and TRBJ1-1, with D maybe TRBD1 (5 bases). Trimming removed 4 bases from V and 10 bases from J, with 13 bases in between. The CDR3 runs to 12 residues. CDR3 in amino acids: CASSSQGQRAFF. The CDR3 DNA follows: TGTGCCAGCAGTTCGCAGGGCCAGAGAGCTTTCTTT.

The chain carries TRBV12-3 or TRBV12-4 and TRBJ2-2; no reliable D call. V lost 5 bases and J 5 bases, leaving 12 bases between the germline ends. The CDR3 length is 14 residues. The CDR3: CASSARSRTGELFF. The CDR3 DNA follows: TGTGCCAGCAGTGCCCGTTCGAGGACCGGGGAGCTGTTTTTT.

This clonotype appeared a few times. The CDR3 DNA is TGCAGTGCTAGAGAAATAGCGGGGAAGGTCGGGGAGCTGTTTTTT. This gives the protein CSAREIAGKVGELFF. V and J are TRBV20-1 and TRBJ2-2, with 8 bases aligning to TRBD2. The CDR3 covers 15 residues. In germline, CDR1 is DFQATT, CDR2 SNEGSKA (reference sequence). V was pared by 0 bases and J by 7 bases, with 7 bases of the junction left unmatched.

The chain joins TRBV7-9 to TRBJ1-3; the match to TRBD1 covers 7 bases. The CDR3 covers 15 residues. Trimming removed 2 bases from V and 0 bases from J; junction bases left unmatched: 1. Per the germline V gene, CDR1 is SEHNR and CDR2 is FQNEAQ (reference sequence). As DNA, the CDR3 is TGTGCCAGCAGCTTACAGGGGGGCTCTGGAAACACCATATATTTT. Protein sequence: CASSLQGGSGNTIYF.

The chain links TRBV6-5 to TRBJ2-3; the D is unclear. The length of the CDR3 is 11 residues. CDR1 and CDR2 from the germline V gene are MNHEY and SVGAGI. V was cut by 1 base and J by 11 bases, with 7 bases left in between. CDR3 bases: TGTGCCAGCAGTTACTTCGGGCAGCAGTATTTT. Its protein product is CASSYFGQQYF.

The rearrangement joins TRBV5-1 to TRBJ2-7; unclear D gene. There are 13 residues in the CDR3. Germline values: CDR1 SGHRS, CDR2 YFSETQ. Trimming took off 4 bases at V and 6 bases at J, with 14 bases between the two ends. CDR3 sequence: CASSLKRSGEQYF. The CDR3 nucleotides are TGCGCCAGCAGCCTGAAGAGGTCTGGCGAGCAGTACTTC.

The chain employs TRBV2 and TRBJ2-3; TRBD1 matches 7 bases. The trim removed 3 bases at V and 5 bases at J, leaving 2 bases unmatched. This CDR3 contains 13 residues. The germline V gene has CDR1 SNHLY and CDR2 FYNNEI. DNA of the CDR3: TGTGCCAGCAGTGAGAGGGACAGAGATACGCAGTATTTT. Protein: CASSERDRDTQYF. The whole variable domain, filled in from reference TRBV2 and TRBJ2-3, reads EPEVTQTPSHQVTQMGQEVILRCVPISNHLYFYWYRQILGQKVEFLVSFYNNEISEKSEIFDDQFSVERPDGSNFTLKIRSTKLEDSAMYFCASSERDRDTQYFGPGTRLTVL.

This clonotype was seen at least ten times. The genes are TRBV20-1 and TRBJ2-5; 7 positions match TRBD1. V lost 5 bases, J lost 3 bases, and 12 bases stayed unmatched. The CDR3 loop spans 15 amino acids. From germline, CDR1 is DFQATT and CDR2 SNEGSKA (reference sequence). The CDR3 protein is CSAFRRDSTEETQYF. CDR3 DNA sequence: TGCAGTGCTTTTCGCCGGGACAGCACAGAAGAGACCCAGTACTTC.